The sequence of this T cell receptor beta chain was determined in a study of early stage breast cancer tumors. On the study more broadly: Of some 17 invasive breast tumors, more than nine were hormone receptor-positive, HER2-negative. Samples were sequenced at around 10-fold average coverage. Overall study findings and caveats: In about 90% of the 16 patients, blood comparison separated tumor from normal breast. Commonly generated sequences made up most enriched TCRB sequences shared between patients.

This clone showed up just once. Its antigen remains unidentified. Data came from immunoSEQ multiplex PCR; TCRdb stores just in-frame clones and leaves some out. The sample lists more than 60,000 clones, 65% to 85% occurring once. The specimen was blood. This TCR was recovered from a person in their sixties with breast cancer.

Here the CDR3 reads CASSALSGGNPYEQYF. CDR3 coding DNA: TGTGCCAGCAGCGCCCTGTCTGGCGGGAACCCCTACGAGCAGTACTTC. J is TRBJ2-7 and V is TRBV9; a possible D gene is TRBD2 (6 bases). CDR1 SGDLS and CDR2 YYNGEE come from the germline V gene. The CDR3 has 16 residues. The V end was cut by 3 bases, the J end by 2 bases, with 18 bases between. Full variable domain (outside the CDR3, taken from reference TRBV9 and TRBJ2-7): DSGVTQTPKHLITATGQRVTLRCSPRSGDLSVYWYQQSLDQGLQFLIQYYNGEERAKGNILERFSAQQFPDLHSELNLSSLELGDSALYFCASSALSGGNPYEQYFGPGTRLTVT.